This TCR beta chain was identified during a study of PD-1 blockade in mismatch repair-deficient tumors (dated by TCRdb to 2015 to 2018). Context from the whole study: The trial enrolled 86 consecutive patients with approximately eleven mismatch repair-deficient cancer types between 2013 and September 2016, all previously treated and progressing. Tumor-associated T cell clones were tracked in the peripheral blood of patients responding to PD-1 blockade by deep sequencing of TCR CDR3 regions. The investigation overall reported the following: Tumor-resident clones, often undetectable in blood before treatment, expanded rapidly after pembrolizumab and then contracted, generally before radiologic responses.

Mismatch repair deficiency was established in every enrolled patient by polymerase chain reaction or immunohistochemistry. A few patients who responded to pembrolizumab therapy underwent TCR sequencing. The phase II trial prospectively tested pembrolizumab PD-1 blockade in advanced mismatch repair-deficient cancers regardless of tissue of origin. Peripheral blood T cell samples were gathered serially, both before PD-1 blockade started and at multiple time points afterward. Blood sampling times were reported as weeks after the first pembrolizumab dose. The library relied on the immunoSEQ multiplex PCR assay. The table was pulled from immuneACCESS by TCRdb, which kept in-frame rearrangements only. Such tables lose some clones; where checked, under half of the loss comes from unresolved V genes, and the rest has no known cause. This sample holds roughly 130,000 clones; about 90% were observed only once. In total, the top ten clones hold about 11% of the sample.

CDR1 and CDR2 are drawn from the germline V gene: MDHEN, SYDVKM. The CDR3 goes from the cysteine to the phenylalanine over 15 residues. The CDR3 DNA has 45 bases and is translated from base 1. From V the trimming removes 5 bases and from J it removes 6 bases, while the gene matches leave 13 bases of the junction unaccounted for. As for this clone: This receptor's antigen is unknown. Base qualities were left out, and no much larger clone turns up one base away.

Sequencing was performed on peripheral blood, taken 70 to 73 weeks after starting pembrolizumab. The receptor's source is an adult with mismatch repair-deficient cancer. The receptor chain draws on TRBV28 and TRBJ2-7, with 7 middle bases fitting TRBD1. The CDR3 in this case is CASSTPGTADVEQYF. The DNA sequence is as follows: TGTGCCAGCAGTACTCCCGGGACAGCCGATGTCGAGCAGTACTTC.